These 21 T cell receptor beta chains share one sample of origin, sequenced in a study of blood T cell repertoires in COVID-19. TCRdb's copy holds only in-frame clones and misses some; the assay was immunoSEQ multiplex PCR. The sample holds about 240,000 clones, roughly 91% seen once. Material: peripheral blood. These receptors came from a man aged 25 to 40 with COVID-19, enrolled during active disease.

This clone appeared once. The chain couples TRBV30 to TRBJ1-5; D unresolved. The V and J ends lost 2 bases and 4 bases respectively, with 12 bases between them. The CDR3 runs to 14 residues. Germline assignment: CDR1 GTSNPN and CDR2 SVGIG (reference sequence). The CDR3 DNA reads TGTGCCTGGAGTAAAGGCCCGCGGAATCAGCCCCAGCATTTT. Its translation: CAWSKGPRNQPQHF.

The V and J genes are TRBV2 and TRBJ1-3, with TRBD1 identical over 7 bases. The length of the CDR3 is 15 residues. Germline V lookup: CDR1 SNHLY, CDR2 FYNNEI. V trimming: 5 bases; J trimming: 2 bases; junction bases outside the gene matches: 6. CDR3 region: CASSIDRAPGNTIYF. Here the CDR3 DNA reads TGTGCCAGCAGTATTGACAGGGCCCCTGGAAACACCATATATTTT.

A single count supports this clone. The CDR3 DNA follows: TGTGCCAGCAGCGTAGACTTGCTAGCGGGGGAGGTTACAGATACGCAGTATTTT. It yields the protein CASSVDLLAGEVTDTQYF. The gene calls are TRBV9 and TRBJ2-3; TRBD2 agrees at 10 bases. V lost 0 bases, J lost 3 bases, and 10 bases stayed unmatched. Germline V gene sequence: CDR1 SGDLS, CDR2 YYNGEE. The CDR3 covers 18 residues. Based on the CDR3 plus reference TRBV9 and TRBJ2-3, the full variable domain is DSGVTQTPKHLITATGQRVTLRCSPRSGDLSVYWYQQSLDQGLQFLIQYYNGEERAKGNILERFSAQQFPDLHSELNLSSLELGDSALYFCASSVDLLAGEVTDTQYFGPGTRLTVL.

The chain employs TRBV9 and TRBJ2-7; TRBD2 might be the D (5 bases). This CDR3 is built from 15 residues. V was trimmed by 3 bases and J by 2 bases, leaving 15 bases between them. Germline CDR1 and CDR2: SGDLS and YYNGEE. The CDR3 DNA is TGTGCCAGCAGCGCCTTCGGACTGGGGACCTACGAGCAGTACTTC. Its protein product is CASSAFGLGTYEQYF.

The V gene is TRBV19, the J gene TRBJ1-5; no clear D. This CDR3 contains 17 residues. V was clipped by 4 bases and J by 0 bases, with 16 bases between them. The germline gives CDR1 LNHDA, CDR2 SQIVND (reference sequence). In DNA, the CDR3 is TGTGCCAGTAGTAGACAATTCAGGATTTATAGCAATCAGCCCCAGCATTTT. This codes for CASSRQFRIYSNQPQHF. Based on the CDR3 plus reference TRBV19 and TRBJ1-5, the full variable domain is DGGITQSPKYLFRKEGQNVTLSCEQNLNHDAMYWYRQDPGQGLRLIYYSQIVNDFQKGDIAEGYSVSREKKESFPLTVTSAQKNPTAFYLCASSRQFRIYSNQPQHFGDGTRLSIL.

The rearrangement joins TRBV7-9 to TRBJ2-3; 8 bases align to TRBD2. V shed 5 bases, J shed 1 base, and the junction held 5 bases outside the gene matches. This CDR3 comprises 15 residues. Germline V gene data show CDR1 as SEHNR and CDR2 as FQNEAQ (reference sequence). The CDR3 spells CASSARRGGTDTQYF. CDR3 in DNA: TGTGCCAGCAGCGCCCGGCGGGGGGGCACAGATACGCAGTATTTT.

In its sample, this clone was seen once. The chain couples TRBV4-2 to TRBJ1-4; 8 bases map to TRBD1. CDR1 and CDR2 (germline): LGHNA, YNFKEQ. V shed 3 bases and J 6 bases; nucleotides not matched to a gene: 9. This CDR3 comprises 16 residues. The CDR3 nucleotides are TGTGCCAGCAGCCAGGGCCGGACAGGGACGGATGAAAAACTGTTTTTT. The encoded protein is CASSQGRTGTDEKLFF.

This clone was seen just once. The chain carries TRBV11-2 and TRBJ1-6, with D maybe TRBD1 (5 bases). From germline, CDR1 is SGHAT and CDR2 FQNNGV. Trimming removed 3 bases at V and 10 bases at J, with 13 bases between. The CDR3 spans 14 residues. CDR3 sequence (DNA): TGTGCCAGCAGCTTTTCGGGGGGTAACTCACCCCTCCACTTT. This gives the protein CASSFSGGNSPLHF.

The rearrangement joins TRBV18 to TRBJ1-5; D is undetermined. Germline CDR1 is KGHSH and CDR2 is LQKENI. The length of the CDR3 is 14 residues. Deletions cut 5 bases from V and 0 bases from J, with 8 bases between. The CDR3 here is CASSSENSNQPQHF. The CDR3 DNA follows: TGTGCCAGCTCAAGCGAAAATAGCAATCAGCCCCAGCATTTT.

This clone was seen a handful of times. The chain has TRBV19 and TRBJ1-1; D gene uncertain. V shed 3 bases and J shed 6 bases, with 14 bases lying between them. Germline V gives CDR1 LNHDA, CDR2 SQIVND (reference sequence). The CDR3 spans 14 residues. CDR3 DNA sequence: TGTGCCAGTAGTATCGTCGTTGGCGGGGCTGAAGCTTTCTTT. The encoded protein is CASSIVVGGAEAFF.

The gene calls are TRBV27 and TRBJ1-1; tentative D call: TRBD1 (6 bases). V was trimmed by 2 bases and J by 4 bases, leaving 14 bases between them. Germline V CDR1 and CDR2: MNHEY, SMNVEV (reference sequence). This CDR3 has 15 residues. This CDR3 reads CASSLLREDSTEAFF. In nucleotides, the CDR3 is TGTGCCAGCAGTTTACTCCGGGAGGACAGCACTGAAGCTTTCTTT.

V and J are TRBV18 and TRBJ1-5; a possible D gene is TRBD1 (6 bases). Germline values: CDR1 KGHSH, CDR2 LQKENI. This CDR3 has 15 residues. The ends were cut back, 5 bases at V and 6 bases at J, with 17 bases in the middle. In DNA, the CDR3 is TGTGCCAGCTCATCGGGGGGCTCCAGGGGTCAGCCCCAGCATTTT. This encodes CASSSGGSRGQPQHF.

This chain connects TRBV6-5 to TRBJ1-1, with unresolved D. Per germline, CDR1 MNHEY and CDR2 SVGAGI. CDR3 length: 13 amino acids. The V and J ends lost 0 bases and 8 bases respectively, with 10 bases between them. The CDR3 sequence: CASSYSRETEAFF. DNA for the CDR3: TGTGCCAGCAGTTACTCCCGGGAGACCGAAGCTTTCTTT.

The J gene is TRBJ1-5, the V gene TRBV30, with TRBD1 identical over 9 bases. V was pared by 0 bases and J by 5 bases, with 5 bases of the junction left unmatched. There are 15 residues in the CDR3. Germline V gives CDR1 GTSNPN, CDR2 SVGIG (reference sequence). Written as DNA, the CDR3 is TGTGCCTGGAGTGTATCGGGGACAGGGTATCAGCCCCAGCATTTT. This translates into CAWSVSGTGYQPQHF.

The chain has TRBV5-1 and TRBJ1-5; TRBD1 aligns across 10 bases. J lost 3 bases, V lost 3 bases, and 3 bases had no gene match. The germline V gene has CDR1 SGHRS and CDR2 YFSETQ. The CDR3 contains 15 residues. The CDR3 loop is CASSSGTGDNQPQHF. CDR3 bases: TGCGCCAGCAGCTCCGGGACAGGGGACAATCAGCCCCAGCATTTT.

The chain has TRBV7-6 and TRBJ2-3, with 10 nucleotides matching TRBD2. V was clipped by 8 bases and J by 1 base; unmatched bases: 3. The CDR3 is 14 amino acids. Per the germline V gene, CDR1 is SGHVS and CDR2 is FNYEAQ. CDR3 in amino acids: CASALAGGTDTQYF. Written as DNA, the CDR3 is TGTGCCAGCGCCCTAGCGGGGGGCACAGATACGCAGTATTTT.

This clone appeared a few times. The V call is TRBV10-3, the J call TRBJ2-7, with D possibly TRBD2 on 7 matching bases. Trimming took off 6 bases at V and 7 bases at J, with 22 bases between the two ends. This CDR3 is built from 15 residues. Germline loops: CDR1 ENHRY, CDR2 SYGVKD. For the CDR3, the DNA is TGTGCCATCAGCAACCCCGTGGGGGGGGCGAGAGAGCAGTACTTC. Protein: CAISNPVGGAREQYF.

The chain is built from TRBV6-5 and TRBJ1-2, with D unclear. V was pared by 6 bases and J by 4 bases, with 18 bases between. The germline gives CDR1 MNHEY, CDR2 SVGAGI. The CDR3 length is 15 residues. As DNA, the CDR3 is TGTGCCAGCAGGGGCGGACTGCCACTTGGCTATGGCTACACCTTC. Translating it yields CASRGGLPLGYGYTF.

The rearrangement uses TRBV13 and TRBJ1-2; 10 bases align to TRBD1. Trimming removed 5 bases from V and 4 bases from J; junction bases left unmatched: 7. Germline V lookup: CDR1 PRHDT, CDR2 FYEKMQ (reference sequence). This CDR3 spans 15 amino acids. CDR3 loop: CASSPRTGGGYGYTF. DNA for the CDR3: TGTGCCAGCAGCCCCCGGACAGGGGGGGGCTATGGCTACACCTTC.

The CDR3 DNA is TGTGCCAGCAGCGTAGTTGCAGTATCCTACGAGCAGTACTTC. Residues: CASSVVAVSYEQYF. The rearrangement joins TRBV9 to TRBJ2-7; D remains unclear. Trimming took off 0 bases at V and 1 base at J, with 8 bases between the two ends. The CDR3 has 14 amino acids. The germline V gene has CDR1 SGDLS and CDR2 YYNGEE.

V usage is TRBV10-3 and J usage is TRBJ2-1; the D gene is possibly TRBD2 (6 bases). Trimming cost V 10 bases and J 4 bases, with 8 bases left between them. The CDR3 consists of 11 residues. The germline gives CDR1 ENHRY, CDR2 SYGVKD. The CDR3 bases are TGTGCCACGGGACTTTACAATGAGCAGTTCTTC. It encodes CATGLYNEQFF.